Presented here are 25 T cell receptor beta chains from one specimen sequenced in a study of early T cells in non-severe SARS-CoV-2 infection. Using its own MiXCR run on the 5' RACE reads, TCRdb lists one record per CDR3 protein. The data show just under 65,000 distinct CDR3 sequences, approximately 6% seen once. Sequencing used whole blood, obtained at baseline. The receptors stem from an adult who was a healthcare worker with PCR-confirmed SARS-CoV-2 infection or an uninfected control (not recorded which).

This clonotype was seen more than once but under ten times. The rearrangement uses TRBV7-2 and TRBJ2-1; 10 bases fit TRBD2. The V and J ends lost 1 base and 7 bases, in that order; junction bases with no gene match: 7. Germline values: CDR1 SGHTA, CDR2 FQGNSA. This CDR3 is 16 amino acids long. The CDR3 sequence is CASSLDRASGSNEQFF. The CDR3, as DNA: TGTGCCAGCAGCTTAGATCGGGCTAGCGGGAGTAATGAGCAGTTCTTC.

In its sample, this clonotype was seen many times. The genes are TRBV9 and TRBJ2-7, with TRBD2 matching 8 bases. The CDR3 consists of 15 residues. The germline V gene has CDR1 SGDLS and CDR2 YYNGEE. Unmatched junction bases numbered 11, after V lost 4 bases and J lost 5 bases. In DNA, the CDR3 is TGTGCCAGCAGCCCCTACGGGAGGGCCAGCAACGAGCAGTACTTC. Protein product: CASSPYGRASNEQYF.

This clonotype was seen at least ten times. V and J are TRBV20-1 and TRBJ1-2, with 8 nucleotides matching TRBD1. In germline, CDR1 is DFQATT, CDR2 SNEGSKA (reference sequence). The length of the CDR3 is 14 residues. V lost 2 bases and J lost 2; bases outside the gene matches: 4. Written as DNA, the CDR3 is TGCAGTGCTAGAACTCAGGGGGCAAACTATGGCTACACCTTC. Its protein is CSARTQGANYGYTF.

This clonotype was seen repeatedly, ten times or more. This chain joins TRBV7-2 and TRBJ2-3; 7 positions agree with TRBD1. Germline V CDR1 and CDR2: SGHTA, FQGNSA. The CDR3 contains 14 residues. V shed 6 bases and J 6 bases; nucleotides not matched to a gene: 9. CDR3: CASRQRQGPDTQYF. CDR3 nucleotide sequence: TGTGCCAGCAGACAAAGACAGGGCCCGGATACGCAGTATTTT.

V usage is TRBV27 and J usage is TRBJ2-3; 7 bases map to TRBD1. The V segment lost 4 bases and the J segment 1 base; nucleotides outside the gene matches: 8. The CDR3 contains 16 residues. CDR1 is MNHEY and CDR2 is SMNVEV in the germline V gene (reference sequence). The CDR3 region has the DNA TGTGCCAGCAGTTCCACAGGGGATGGTGGCACAGATACGCAGTATTTT. Translated, it gives CASSSTGDGGTDTQYF.

This clonotype was seen repeatedly, ten times or more. V gene TRBV20-1 combines with J gene TRBJ2-5; 8 positions agree with TRBD2. Germline V gene data show CDR1 as DFQATT and CDR2 as SNEGSKA (reference sequence). With 0 bases clipped from V and 0 bases from J, the junction kept 12 bases outside the gene matches. There are 18 residues in the CDR3. The CDR3 coding sequence is TGCAGTGCTAGAGATCAACTAGCGGACAGTACTTACCAAGAGACCCAGTACTTC. Protein product: CSARDQLADSTYQETQYF.

CDR3 protein: CAWSRMGQPTDTQYF. In DNA, the CDR3 is TGTGCCTGGAGTAGAATGGGACAGCCCACAGATACGCAGTATTTT. V usage is TRBV30 and J usage is TRBJ2-3; TRBD1 matches 7 bases. The CDR3 is made up of 15 amino acids. The germline V gene has CDR1 GTSNPN and CDR2 SVGIG (reference sequence). The V gene end was trimmed by 2 bases and the J gene end by 2 bases; junction bases not matched to a gene: 7.

This clonotype was seen ten or more times. V gene TRBV20-1 combines with J gene TRBJ2-1; TRBD2 matches 10 bases. CDR1 and CDR2 (germline): DFQATT, SNEGSKA (reference sequence). Germline trimming cut 5 bases from V and 5 bases from J; bases unmatched to any gene: 12. The CDR3 runs to 16 residues. The CDR3 loop is CSALRLAGVSNNEQFF. For the CDR3, the DNA is TGCAGTGCTCTCCGGCTAGCGGGGGTGTCTAACAATGAGCAGTTCTTC.

The table lists this clonotype with many counts. This chain uses TRBV7-9 with TRBJ2-7; the D is unclear. V was pared by 11 bases and J by 6 bases, with 8 bases between. The CDR3 is 9 amino acids. Germline CDR1 SEHNR, CDR2 FQNEAQ (reference sequence). In DNA form, the CDR3 reads TGTGCCCCCCCGCCCGAGCAGTACTTC. This gives the protein CAPPPEQYF.

This clonotype was seen repeatedly, ten times or more. The gene calls are TRBV28 and TRBJ2-7; weak D call: TRBD2 (5 bases). Trimming took off 5 bases at V and 1 base at J, with 15 bases between the two ends. The germline gives CDR1 MDHEN, CDR2 SYDVKM. This CDR3 comprises 15 residues. CDR3 region: CASSPDSYHSYEQYF. CDR3 DNA: TGTGCCAGCAGTCCGGACTCCTACCATTCCTACGAGCAGTACTTC. Complete variable domain (other parts from reference TRBV28 and TRBJ2-7): DVKVTQSSRYLVKRTGEKVFLECVQDMDHENMFWYRQDPGLGLRLIYFSYDVKMKEKGDIPEGYSVSREKKERFSLILESASTNQTSMYLCASSPDSYHSYEQYFGPGTRLTVT.

This clonotype has only a few counts. The V gene is TRBV12-3 or TRBV12-4, the J gene TRBJ2-5; 14 bases are shared with TRBD2. Trimming at V came to 5 bases and at J to 4 bases, leaving 3 bases not matched to a gene. The CDR3 is 15 amino acids. The CDR3 DNA sequence: TGTGCCAGCAGTCAGGGACTAGCGGGAGCAGAGACCCAGTACTTC. Encoded protein: CASSQGLAGAETQYF.

This clonotype was seen ten or more times. The CDR3 here is CASSTRDYNEQFF. The CDR3 nucleotides are TGTGCCAGCAGCACCCGGGATTACAATGAGCAGTTCTTC. The gene calls are TRBV4-2 and TRBJ2-1, with D tentatively TRBD2 (5 bases). The CDR3 totals 13 residues. Trimming left V 5 bases short and J 4 bases short, with 9 bases between. CDR1 is LGHNA, CDR2 YNFKEQ, per germline.

This clonotype occurred many times. This chain joins TRBV20-1 and TRBJ2-3; TRBD2 aligns across 7 bases. The V segment lost 0 bases and the J segment 1 base; nucleotides outside the gene matches: 13. CDR1 is DFQATT and CDR2 is SNEGSKA in the germline V gene (reference sequence). The CDR3 is made up of 18 amino acids. The CDR3 nucleotides read TGCAGTGCTAGAGATCTGGGGGAGGGAACGTTGGGCACAGATACGCAGTATTTT. Protein product: CSARDLGEGTLGTDTQYF.

This clonotype was counted many times. The V gene is TRBV7-2, the J gene TRBJ1-1; TRBD1 matches 7 bases. J gave up 6 bases and V 3 bases, and 13 bases lay outside the gene matches. The CDR3 is 16 amino acids. Germline V gene lookup returns CDR1 SGHTA and CDR2 FQGNSA. CDR3 in DNA: TGTGCCAGCAGCTTCCGACAGGGCCGGGTTGCGGCTGAAGCTTTCTTT. This encodes CASSFRQGRVAAEAFF.

This clonotype was observed at least ten times. This chain uses TRBV28 with TRBJ1-6; D perhaps matches TRBD1 (5 bases). The CDR3 sequence is 15 residues long. V was clipped by 2 bases and J by 0 bases, with 5 bases between them. CDR1 is MDHEN and CDR2 is SYDVKM in the germline V gene. DNA of the CDR3: TGTGCCAGCAGTTTAGGGGGCTCCTATAATTCACCCCTCCACTTT. Amino acid sequence: CASSLGGSYNSPLHF.

This clonotype was counted only a few times. The chain employs TRBV6-2 or TRBV6-3 and TRBJ1-5; 11 positions match TRBD1. V was clipped by 6 bases and J by 5 bases; unmatched bases: 6. This CDR3 has 15 residues. Germline lookup yields CDR1 MNHEY and CDR2 SVGEGT. The CDR3 region is CASSLGQGADQPQHF. The CDR3 DNA follows: TGTGCCAGCAGCCTTGGACAGGGGGCAGATCAGCCCCAGCATTTT.

By proportion, this clonotype is medium-sized. The genes are TRBV7-6 and TRBJ2-5, with a possible D match to TRBD1 (6 bases). Trimming took off 2 bases at V and 1 base at J, with 11 bases between the two ends. The CDR3 totals 15 residues. In germline, CDR1 is SGHVS, CDR2 FNYEAQ. CDR3 region: CASSLTWTAQETQYF. In DNA, the CDR3 is TGTGCCAGCAGCTTAACCTGGACAGCCCAAGAGACCCAGTACTTC.

This clonotype was seen ten or more times. The chain has TRBV5-1 and TRBJ2-3; D gene unclear. Germline CDR1 SGHRS, CDR2 YFSETQ. The V gene lost 6 bases and the J gene lost 2 bases, with 13 bases spanning the gap. This CDR3 has 14 residues. The CDR3 DNA reads as TGCGCCAGCACCGGACCGCTCGCCACAGATACGCAGTATTTT. Translating it yields CASTGPLATDTQYF.

This clonotype showed up just a few times. The chain couples TRBV7-9 to TRBJ2-1, with TRBD1 identical over 9 bases. This CDR3 region has 16 residues. With V trimmed by 1 base and J by 6 bases, 7 bases remained unmatched. The germline CDR1 and CDR2 sequences are SEHNR and FQNEAQ (reference sequence). CDR3 sequence: CASSLGGTGFLNEQFF. The CDR3 coding sequence is TGTGCCAGCAGCTTAGGAGGGACAGGGTTCCTCAATGAGCAGTTCTTC.

The chain has TRBV18 and TRBJ2-3; D is ambiguous. V was pared by 1 base and J by 5 bases, with 10 bases between. The length of the CDR3 is 14 residues. Per germline, CDR1 KGHSH and CDR2 LQKENI. The CDR3 loop is CASSPLGFRDTQYF. CDR3 DNA: TGTGCCAGCTCACCACTTGGGTTTCGAGATACGCAGTATTTT. The full variable domain, with the rest looked up from reference TRBV18 and TRBJ2-3, is NAGVMQNPRHLVRRRGQEARLRCSPMKGHSHVYWYRQLPEEGLKFMVYLQKENIIDESGMPKERFSAEFPKEGPSILRIQQVVRGDSAAYFCASSPLGFRDTQYFGPGTRLTVL.

This clonotype was seen ten or more times. The chain uses TRBV20-1 and TRBJ2-3, with 10 bases aligning to TRBD2. J gave up 5 bases and V 4 bases, and 6 bases lay outside the gene matches. Germline loops: CDR1 DFQATT, CDR2 SNEGSKA (reference sequence). The length of the CDR3 is 14 residues. The CDR3 loop reads CSATGTSEGDTQYF. The CDR3 nucleotides read TGCAGTGCTACAGGGACTAGCGAAGGAGATACGCAGTATTTT.

The chain uses TRBV20-1 and TRBJ1-1; a possible D gene is TRBD1 (6 bases). V was clipped by 3 bases and J by 0 bases, with 14 bases between them. From germline, CDR1 is DFQATT and CDR2 SNEGSKA (reference sequence). The CDR3 is 15 amino acids. CDR3 protein: CSASGQGRMNTEAFF. For the CDR3, the DNA is TGCAGTGCTAGCGGCCAGGGGAGGATGAACACTGAAGCTTTCTTT.

This clonotype was detected a few times. The chain recombines TRBV11-2 with TRBJ2-6; D is undetermined. The germline CDR1 and CDR2 sequences are SGHAT and FQNNGV. The CDR3 extends over 17 amino acids. The V end was cut by 4 bases, the J end by 4 bases, with 17 bases between. This CDR3 reads CASSSPLSTAGANVLTF. CDR3 nucleotides: TGTGCCAGCAGCTCCCCCCTTTCCACGGCAGGGGCCAACGTCCTGACTTTC.

This clonotype occurred a few times. J is TRBJ2-3 and V is TRBV28; weak D call: TRBD1 (6 bases). The germline V and J ends were trimmed by 4 bases and 6 bases, with 14 bases remaining between them. From germline, CDR1 is MDHEN and CDR2 SYDVKM. The CDR3 is made up of 14 amino acids. The CDR3 here is CASSSIQGKDTQYF. The DNA of the CDR3 is TGTGCCAGCAGTTCCATTCAGGGGAAGGATACGCAGTATTTT.

The table lists this clonotype with many counts. The CDR3 DNA follows: TGTGCCAGCGGCGGACAGGCGAACACTGAAGCTTTCTTT. It codes for CASGGQANTEAFF. The gene calls are TRBV7-9 and TRBJ1-1; 7 nucleotides line up with TRBD1. V lost 8 bases, J lost 1 base, and 4 bases stayed unmatched. This CDR3 is 13 amino acids long. Per germline, CDR1 SEHNR and CDR2 FQNEAQ (reference sequence).